These 18 T cell receptor beta chains came from one sample sequenced in a study of blood T cell repertoires in COVID-19. The repertoire was sequenced with immunoSEQ multiplex PCR; TCRdb's copy has only in-frame clones and lacks some. The sample lists about 50,000 clones, about 83% occurring once. Sequenced: peripheral blood. The receptors stem from an older woman with acute or convalescent COVID-19.

The CDR3 region is CASRATGLAVHEQYF. The CDR3 DNA follows: TGTGCCAGCAGAGCCACGGGACTAGCGGTCCACGAGCAGTACTTC. The chain couples TRBV6-5 to TRBJ2-7; TRBD2 matches 11 bases. J lost 5 bases, V lost 6 bases, and 9 bases had no gene match. The CDR3 runs to 15 residues. Germline CDR1 MNHEY, CDR2 SVGAGI.

The rearrangement joins TRBV27 to TRBJ1-1; the match to TRBD1 covers 9 bases. J gave up 6 bases and V 6 bases, and 5 bases lay outside the gene matches. CDR3 length: 13 amino acids. CDR1 and CDR2 from the germline V gene are MNHEY and SMNVEV (reference sequence). The CDR3 DNA sequence: TGTGCCAGCAGGCGGGACAGGGCGGCTGAAGCTTTCTTT. This codes for CASRRDRAAEAFF.

V is TRBV6-6 and J is TRBJ2-3; D unresolved. The CDR3 covers 15 residues. V was trimmed by 6 bases and J by 0 bases, leaving 13 bases between them. CDR1 and CDR2 (germline): MNHNY, SVGAGI (reference sequence). The CDR3 is CASSPRATSTDTQYF. CDR3 nucleotide sequence: TGTGCCAGCAGCCCTAGAGCAACTAGCACAGATACGCAGTATTTT.

The chain is built from TRBV18 and TRBJ2-5; the match to TRBD2 covers 7 bases. CDR1 KGHSH and CDR2 LQKENI come from the germline V gene. This CDR3 spans 18 amino acids. V lost 1 base and J lost 3; bases outside the gene matches: 14. Written as DNA, the CDR3 is TGTGCCAGCTCACCACACCCCCCGGCTAGCGGTCGGGAAGAGACCCAGTACTTC. This translates into CASSPHPPASGREETQYF. Drawing the rest from reference TRBV18 and TRBJ2-5, the complete variable domain is NAGVMQNPRHLVRRRGQEARLRCSPMKGHSHVYWYRQLPEEGLKFMVYLQKENIIDESGMPKERFSAEFPKEGPSILRIQQVVRGDSAAYFCASSPHPPASGREETQYFGPGTRLLVL.

To note about this clone: Other DNA sequences in the same sample also yield this CDR3. The chain combines TRBV16 with TRBJ2-7; tentative D call: TRBD2 (6 bases). The CDR3 contains 14 residues. Germline-derived CDR1 and CDR2 are KGHSY and FQNENV. Trimming shortened V by 2 bases and J by 5 bases, and 13 bases separated the two germline ends. CDR3 region: CASSQTLGRHEQYF. The CDR3, as DNA: TGTGCCAGCAGCCAAACGCTAGGGAGGCACGAGCAGTACTTC.

In its sample, this clone was seen once. The J gene is TRBJ2-5, the V gene TRBV2, with D perhaps TRBD1 (6 bases). V dropped 2 bases and J dropped 6 bases, with 16 bases sitting between them. Per the germline V gene, CDR1 is SNHLY and CDR2 is FYNNEI. This CDR3 is built from 15 residues. DNA for the CDR3: TGTGCCAGCAGTGAAACCCAACAGGGTACTAAGACCCAGTACTTC. Amino acids: CASSETQQGTKTQYF.

The V and J genes are TRBV2 and TRBJ1-5; a possible D gene is TRBD1 (5 bases). The CDR3 runs to 14 residues. Germline CDR1 SNHLY, CDR2 FYNNEI. V was pared by 4 bases and J by 3 bases, with 10 bases between. CDR3 protein: CASSVGRDNQPQHF. The CDR3 DNA sequence: TGTGCCAGCAGTGTTGGCAGGGACAATCAGCCCCAGCATTTT.

The table lists this clone with a few counts. The chain employs TRBV18 and TRBJ1-4, with D tentatively TRBD1 (6 bases). Trimming took off 2 bases at V and 8 bases at J, with 9 bases between the two ends. The germline V gene encodes CDR1 KGHSH and CDR2 LQKENI. The CDR3 consists of 13 residues. The CDR3: CASSPWQGEKLFF. In nucleotides, the CDR3 is TGTGCCAGCTCACCATGGCAGGGGGAAAAACTGTTTTTT.

The chain joins TRBV5-6 to TRBJ2-7; 9 bases are shared with TRBD1. This CDR3 region has 15 residues. With V trimmed by 0 bases and J by 4 bases, 5 bases remained unmatched. Germline V gives CDR1 SGHDT, CDR2 YYEEEE. CDR3 bases: TGTGCCAGCAGCTTGGCGACAGGGGGACTGTACGAGCAGTACTTC. Translation gives CASSLATGGLYEQYF.

This clone is a singleton in its sample. This sequence joins TRBV4-2 and TRBJ2-2; 9 bases map to TRBD2. CDR1 is LGHNA and CDR2 is YNFKEQ in the germline V gene. The length of the CDR3 is 16 residues. With 0 bases clipped from V and 4 bases from J, the junction kept 3 bases outside the gene matches. CDR3 amino acids: CASSQETSGPTGELFF. The CDR3 DNA sequence: TGTGCCAGCAGCCAAGAGACTAGCGGACCCACCGGGGAGCTGTTTTTT.

The rearrangement uses TRBV24-1 and TRBJ2-7; the match to TRBD1 covers 10 bases. V shed 3 bases and J 9 bases; nucleotides not matched to a gene: 10. Germline V gene sequence: CDR1 KGHDR, CDR2 SFDVKD. The CDR3 contains 15 residues. The CDR3 nucleotides read TGTGCCACCAGTGATGCCGGGACAGGGGCATCGAGGCAGTACTTC. It translates to CATSDAGTGASRQYF.

The rearrangement joins TRBV2 to TRBJ2-1, with D possibly matching TRBD2 (5 bases). Between the trimmed V and J ends, which lost 1 base and 4 bases, there was a span of 11 bases. Germline CDR1 SNHLY, CDR2 FYNNEI. CDR3 length: 15 residues. CDR3 nucleotide sequence: TGTGCCAGCAGTGAAGGTTCGGGGTTATACAATGAGCAGTTCTTC. It yields the protein CASSEGSGLYNEQFF.

The gene calls are TRBV20-1 and TRBJ2-3; tentatively, D is TRBD1 (6 bases). From germline, CDR1 is DFQATT and CDR2 SNEGSKA (reference sequence). Trimming shortened V by 3 bases and J by 0 bases, and 13 bases separated the two germline ends. The CDR3 loop spans 15 amino acids. In nucleotides, the CDR3 is TGCAGTGCTAGTTCCGGGACATCGAGCACAGATACGCAGTATTTT. This translates into CSASSGTSSTDTQYF.

The count of this clone is one. This chain connects TRBV15 to TRBJ1-3; D gene unclear. Per the germline V gene, CDR1 is LNHNV and CDR2 is YYDKDF (reference sequence). The CDR3 runs 13 residues. V gave up 4 bases and J gave up 4 bases, with 8 bases separating them. The CDR3 DNA follows: TGTGCCACCAGCACCAGTTCCGGAAACACCATATATTTT. Encoded protein: CATSTSSGNTIYF.

The CDR3 nucleotides are TGTGCCAGCAGCTCACAGGGTTTGGTCCGGAACACTGAAGCTTTCTTT. It yields the protein CASSSQGLVRNTEAFF. The J gene is TRBJ1-1, the V gene TRBV11-2; maybe TRBD1 (6 bases). Between the trimmed V and J ends, which lost 4 bases and 1 base, there was a span of 16 bases. Germline lookup yields CDR1 SGHAT and CDR2 FQNNGV. This CDR3 is built from 16 residues.

This sequence joins TRBV9 and TRBJ2-3; TRBD2 aligns across 8 bases. The J segment lost 6 bases and the V segment lost 0 bases, leaving 9 bases of the junction unmatched. Germline V gene lookup returns CDR1 SGDLS and CDR2 YYNGEE. The CDR3 extends over 16 amino acids. The CDR3 nucleotides are TGTGCCAGCAGCGTAGCGGGAGGGCTAGAATTGGATACGCAGTATTTT. Translating gives CASSVAGGLELDTQYF.

The gene calls are TRBV5-1 and TRBJ2-7; 10 bases are shared with TRBD2. This CDR3 has 15 residues. CDR1 is SGHRS and CDR2 is YFSETQ in the germline V gene. V lost 4 bases, J lost 4 bases, and 8 bases stayed unmatched. CDR3 in DNA: TGCGCCAGCAGCCATCGACTAGCGGGTATTTACGAGCAGTACTTC. This translates into CASSHRLAGIYEQYF.

The chain uses TRBV9 and TRBJ1-2; 8 bases are a match to TRBD1. The V gene's germline CDR1 is SGDLS and CDR2 YYNGEE. The CDR3 runs 15 residues. Trimming cost V 0 bases and J 5 bases; bases outside gene matches: 6. The chain's CDR3 is CASSVEGTGGYGYTF. The CDR3 DNA reads TGTGCCAGCAGCGTAGAGGGAACAGGGGGATATGGCTACACCTTC.